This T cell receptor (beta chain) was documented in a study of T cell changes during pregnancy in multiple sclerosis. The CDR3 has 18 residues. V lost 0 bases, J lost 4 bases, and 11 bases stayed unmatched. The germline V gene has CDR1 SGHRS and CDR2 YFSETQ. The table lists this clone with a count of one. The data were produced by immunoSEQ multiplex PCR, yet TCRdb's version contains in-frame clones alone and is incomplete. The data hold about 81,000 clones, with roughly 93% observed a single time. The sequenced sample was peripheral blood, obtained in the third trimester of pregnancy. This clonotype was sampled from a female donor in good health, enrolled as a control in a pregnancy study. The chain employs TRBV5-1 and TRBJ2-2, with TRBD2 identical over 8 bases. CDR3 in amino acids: CASSLEASGPRATGELFF. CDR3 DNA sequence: TGCGCCAGCAGCTTGGAAGCTAGCGGGCCCCGGGCCACCGGGGAGCTGTTTTTT.